The T cell receptor (beta chain) described here comes from a study of sequential checkpoint blockade in melanoma. Study details: Randomization was 1:1 between first-line nivolumab→ipilimumab and ipilimumab→nivolumab. Both treatment sequences were followed by maintenance nivolumab.

Germline lookup yields CDR1 SEHNR and CDR2 FQNEAQ (reference sequence). With 3 bases removed from V and 6 bases from J, the gap between germline ends came to 17 bases. The CDR3 runs to 15 residues. Regarding treatment: randomized to nivolumab then ipilimumab (arm A) or the reverse (arm B). None of the patients previously received DNA-damaging chemotherapy. PBMC sorting kept live CD3+CD8+ cells without CD19 or CD56. Assay: immunoSEQ multiplex PCR; the TCRdb copy retains only in-frame clones and omits some. The table lists over 9,500 clones, around 67% of them singletons. This receptor was obtained from a human donor with melanoma. The rearrangement links TRBV7-9 to TRBJ1-2; TRBD1 is a possible D gene (5 bases). The sequenced sample was CD8+ T cells sorted from blood (inferred from file names), obtained from a patient given nivolumab and ipilimumab in sequence. The CDR3 nucleotides are TGTGCCAGCAGCTTCCCGGACATCCTTGGGGATGGCTACACCTTC. It is translated as CASSFPDILGDGYTF.